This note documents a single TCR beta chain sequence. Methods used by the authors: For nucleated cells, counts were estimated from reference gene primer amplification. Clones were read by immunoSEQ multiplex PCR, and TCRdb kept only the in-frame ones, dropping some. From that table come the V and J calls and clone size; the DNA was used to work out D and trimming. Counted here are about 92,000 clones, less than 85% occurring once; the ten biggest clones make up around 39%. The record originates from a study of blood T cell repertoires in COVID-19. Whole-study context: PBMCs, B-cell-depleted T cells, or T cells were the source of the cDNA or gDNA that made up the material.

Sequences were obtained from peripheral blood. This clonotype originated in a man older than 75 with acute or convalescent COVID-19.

CDR3 sequence: CASSLGPILGELFF. As DNA, the CDR3 is TGTGCCAGCAGCTTAGGGCCCATCCTTGGGGAGCTGTTTTTT. This chain uses TRBV11-2 with TRBJ2-2, with D unresolved. Per the germline V gene, CDR1 is SGHAT and CDR2 is FQNNGV. The CDR3 has 14 amino acids. Trimming shortened V by 1 base and J by 8 bases, and 11 bases separated the two germline ends.